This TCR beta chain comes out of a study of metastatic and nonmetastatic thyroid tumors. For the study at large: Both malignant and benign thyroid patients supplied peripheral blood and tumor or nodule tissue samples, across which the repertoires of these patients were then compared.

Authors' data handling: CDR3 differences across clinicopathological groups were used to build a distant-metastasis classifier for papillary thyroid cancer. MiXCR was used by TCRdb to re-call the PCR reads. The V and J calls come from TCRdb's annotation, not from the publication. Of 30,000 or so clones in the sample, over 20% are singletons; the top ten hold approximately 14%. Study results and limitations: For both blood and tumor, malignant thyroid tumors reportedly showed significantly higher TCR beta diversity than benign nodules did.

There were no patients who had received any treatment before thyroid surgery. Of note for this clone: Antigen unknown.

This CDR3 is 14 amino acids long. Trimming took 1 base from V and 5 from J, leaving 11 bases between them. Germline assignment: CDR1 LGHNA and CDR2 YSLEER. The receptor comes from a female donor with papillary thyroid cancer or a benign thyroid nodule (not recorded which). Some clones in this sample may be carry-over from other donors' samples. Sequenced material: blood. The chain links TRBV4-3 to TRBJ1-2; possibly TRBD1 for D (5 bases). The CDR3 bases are TGCGCCAGCAGCCAAGGGGGCGTACCTTATGGCTACACCTTC. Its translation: CASSQGGVPYGYTF.